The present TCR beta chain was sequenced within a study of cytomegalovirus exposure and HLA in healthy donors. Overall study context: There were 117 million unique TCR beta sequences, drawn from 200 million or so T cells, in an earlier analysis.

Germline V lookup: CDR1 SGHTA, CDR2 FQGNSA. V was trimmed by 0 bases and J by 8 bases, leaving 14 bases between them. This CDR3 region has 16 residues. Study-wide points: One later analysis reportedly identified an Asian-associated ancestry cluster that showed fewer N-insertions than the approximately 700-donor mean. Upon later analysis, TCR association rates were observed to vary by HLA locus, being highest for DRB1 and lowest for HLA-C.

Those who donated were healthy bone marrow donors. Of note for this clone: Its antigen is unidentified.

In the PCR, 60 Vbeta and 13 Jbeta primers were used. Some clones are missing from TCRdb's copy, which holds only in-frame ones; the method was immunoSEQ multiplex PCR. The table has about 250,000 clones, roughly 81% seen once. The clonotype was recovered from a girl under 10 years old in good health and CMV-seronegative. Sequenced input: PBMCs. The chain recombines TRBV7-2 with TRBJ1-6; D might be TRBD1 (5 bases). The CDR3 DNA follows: TGTGCCAGCAGCTTAGCGGGAACCCTCAGGGATTCACCCCTCCACTTT. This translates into CASSLAGTLRDSPLHF.